This entry is about one T cell receptor (beta chain). What it recognizes is unknown. Both 60 Vbeta primers and 13 Jbeta primers went into the PCR. TCRdb keeps only in-frame clones here, not all; method: immunoSEQ multiplex PCR. Among about 150,000 clones listed, over 60% were seen once. The sample comes from a study of cytomegalovirus exposure and HLA in healthy donors. Findings of the study overall: The study put 150 to 200 TCR beta chains on its list as cytomegalovirus-associated.

The sequence was collected from a woman between 18 and 29 years old in good health and CMV-seronegative. The sequencing input was PBMCs.

The CDR3 region is CASSHRVAKNIQYF. CDR3 nucleotides: TGTGCCAGCAGTCACAGGGTAGCCAAAAACATTCAGTACTTC. V is TRBV27 and J is TRBJ2-4; D perhaps matches TRBD1 (6 bases). The CDR3 length is 14 residues. Germline V CDR1 and CDR2: MNHEY, SMNVEV (reference sequence). V was clipped by 5 bases and J by 0 bases, with 8 bases between them.